The rows below give T cell receptor beta chains drawn from one sample of a study of blood T cell repertoires in COVID-19. This table comes from immunoSEQ multiplex PCR, and its TCRdb copy is limited to in-frame clones, with some not included. The sample lists approximately 300,000 clones, around 90% occurring once. Sequences were obtained from PBMCs or T cells enriched from blood (not recorded which). Source of these receptors: a man in his fifties or sixties who had recovered from COVID-19. CDR3s include the opening cysteine and the closing phenylalanine or tryptophan. A D gene is named only where the DNA matches it firmly. Clone size is given for some rows only: seen once, a few or many times, or a class if the clone is expanded.

j_call,v_call,clone_size,d_call,cdr3_nt,cdr3_aa
TRBJ1-5,TRBV28,-,-,TGTGCCAGCAGTTTAAGGAGGTGGGATAGCAATCAGCCCCAGCATTTT,CASSLRRWDSNQPQHF
TRBJ2-1,TRBV6-5,-,TRBD1,TGTGCCAGCAGGGGGGACAGAGGCTCCTACAATGAGCAGTTCTTC,CASRGDRGSYNEQFF
TRBJ2-7,TRBV21-1,-,-,TGTGCCAGCGCCGAAGAGCAGGGGGCCTACGAGCAGTACTTC,CASAEEQGAYEQYF
TRBJ1-1,TRBV11-3,-,-,TGTGCCAGCAGCACCACTCGGTCGAACACTGAAGCTTTCTTT,CASSTTRSNTEAFF
TRBJ1-2,TRBV9,-,-,TGTGCCAGCAGCGTAGGGGGGGAAAGGTATGGCTACACCTTC,CASSVGGERYGYTF
TRBJ1-5,TRBV7-9,once,-,TGTGCCAGCAGCCGCTCCGGTCGCAATCAGCCCCAGCATTTT,CASSRSGRNQPQHF
TRBJ2-1,TRBV11-3,-,TRBD2,TGTGCCAGCAGCTCAGCCTCACTAGCGGACAATGAGCAGTTCTTC,CASSSASLADNEQFF
TRBJ1-2,TRBV6-5,-,-,TGTGCCAGCAGTTACTCGAGGAGGGTTTTGACCTATGGCTACACCTTC,CASSYSRRVLTYGYTF
TRBJ2-7,TRBV5-6,-,-,TGTGCCAGCAGCTACCAATGGGGCGGGATACGCTCCTACGAGCAGTACTTC,CASSYQWGGIRSYEQYF
TRBJ1-2,TRBV2,-,-,TGTGCCAGCAGTGAAGCGCTGACGGTGGCCCGGGTCTATGGCTACACCTTC,CASSEALTVARVYGYTF
TRBJ2-7,TRBV2,-,-,TGTGCCAGCAAGCGGATCGAGCAGTACTTC,CASKRIEQYF
TRBJ1-1,TRBV7-6,-,-,TGTGCCAGCAGCCAAAAGACAGACGCGAGGACTGAAGCTTTCTTT,CASSQKTDARTEAFF
TRBJ1-4,TRBV7-9,-,-,TGTGCCAGCAGCCTGTCTGAAAAACTGTTTTTT,CASSLSEKLFF
TRBJ2-1,TRBV29-1,-,-,TGCAGCGCCACCGCGGCGCTAGCTAATGAGCAGTTCTTC,CSATAALANEQFF
TRBJ1-1,TRBV20-1,-,-,TGCAGTGCTAGTGTGTCTATTTGGACTGAAGCTTTCTTT,CSASVSIWTEAFF
TRBJ1-4,TRBV7-9,-,TRBD1,TGTGCCAGCAGCGAAAGGGACAGGGTTTATGGTGAAAAACTGTTTTTT,CASSERDRVYGEKLFF
TRBJ1-2,TRBV7-9,-,-,TGTGCCAGCAGCCCTCCTGGGGGGGGCGATGGCTACACCTTC,CASSPPGGGDGYTF
TRBJ2-7,TRBV3-1/TRBV3-2,-,TRBD1,TGTGCCAGCAGCCAAGCAGGGGGCCCGGACGAGCAGTACTTC,CASSQAGGPDEQYF
TRBJ1-2,TRBV29-1,-,-,TGCAGCGTTGGGGGGCGGCTTGGTAACTATGGCTACACCTTC,CSVGGRLGNYGYTF
TRBJ1-2,TRBV27,-,TRBD1,TGTGCCAGCAGCCCCCGCCCCGGGACAGCTAACTATGGCTACACCTTC,CASSPRPGTANYGYTF
TRBJ1-5,TRBV29-1,once,-,TGCAGCGTTGGCGGGAATAGCAATCAGCCCCAGCATTTT,CSVGGNSNQPQHF
TRBJ2-3,TRBV7-9,-,-,TGTGCCAGCAGCTTCAGGGTTACAGATACGCAGTATTTT,CASSFRVTDTQYF
TRBJ2-2,TRBV7-2,-,-,TGTGCCAGCAGCTTTGTGACAGGGAACACCGGGGAGCTGTTTTTT,CASSFVTGNTGELFF
TRBJ2-3,TRBV9,-,-,TGTGCCAGCAGCCTAGGTCTAGATACGCAGTATTTT,CASSLGLDTQYF
TRBJ2-1,TRBV12-3/TRBV12-4,-,-,TGTGCCAGCAGCGTCCTCAATGAGCAGTTCTTC,CASSVLNEQFF
TRBJ2-3,TRBV11-3,-,TRBD1,TGTGCCAGCAGCTTAAACAGGGGGAGCACAGATACGCAGTATTTT,CASSLNRGSTDTQYF
TRBJ1-4,TRBV5-5,-,-,TGTGCCAGCAGCTTGCCCGGGAGGGCTGAAAAACTGTTTTTT,CASSLPGRAEKLFF
TRBJ1-1,TRBV4-2,-,-,TGTGCCAGCAGCGAGGACACTGAAGCTTTCTTT,CASSEDTEAFF
TRBJ1-2,TRBV10-3,few,TRBD1,TGTGCCATCCGACAGGGAACCTATGGCTACACCTTC,CAIRQGTYGYTF
TRBJ1-1,TRBV6-5,-,-,TGTGCCAGCAGTCCCCGGGGTGGTGTGAACACTGAAGCTTTCTTT,CASSPRGGVNTEAFF
TRBJ1-6,TRBV6-2/TRBV6-3,-,-,TGTGCCAGCAGTTACTCGCAGGGTATTCGCTCACCCCTCCACTTT,CASSYSQGIRSPLHF
TRBJ2-6,TRBV9,once,-,TGTGCCAGCGGAGTCGGGAGATCTGGGGCCAACGTCCTGACTTTC,CASGVGRSGANVLTF
TRBJ2-7,TRBV7-8,-,TRBD1,TGTGCCAGCAGCGTCTACCGGGACAGAGCCTACGAGCAGTACTTC,CASSVYRDRAYEQYF
TRBJ2-3,TRBV7-2,-,-,TGTGCCAGCAGCTTAGGTGTCATAGCGAGCAGCACAGATACGCAGTATTTT,CASSLGVIASSTDTQYF
TRBJ1-2,TRBV12-3/TRBV12-4,-,-,TGTGCCAGCTCAAGGGGCTATGGCTACACCTTC,CASSRGYGYTF
TRBJ2-7,TRBV2,many,TRBD1,TGTGCCAGCATCCAGGGACAGGGAATCCATTCCTACGAGCAGTACTTC,CASIQGQGIHSYEQYF
TRBJ1-2,TRBV15,few,-,TGTGCCACCAGCAGAGATCCCGACACTTACTATGGCTACACCTTC,CATSRDPDTYYGYTF
TRBJ2-3,TRBV5-4,-,TRBD2,TGTGCCAGCAGCTTGGGTCCAGCGGGGGGGGGCACAGATACGCAGTATTTT,CASSLGPAGGGTDTQYF
TRBJ1-2,TRBV3-1/TRBV3-2,-,-,TGTGCCAGCAGCCAAGGACAGATATCTATCTATGGCTACACCTTC,CASSQGQISIYGYTF
TRBJ1-6,TRBV5-4,once,TRBD1,TGTGCCAGCAGCCCTGACAGGGGAAATTCACCCCTCCACTTT,CASSPDRGNSPLHF
TRBJ1-4,TRBV4-1,once,-,TGCGCCAGCAGCCAAAAGGACAGTGCAACTAATGAAAAACTGTTTTTT,CASSQKDSATNEKLFF
TRBJ2-5,TRBV5-4,-,-,TGTGCCAGCAGCTTGAGAAACTCGGGGGGCGGAGAGACCCAGTACTTC,CASSLRNSGGGETQYF
TRBJ2-7,TRBV19,-,-,TGTGCCAGTAGTATAGGGGGCCTGGACGAGCAGTACTTC,CASSIGGLDEQYF
TRBJ1-5,TRBV30,-,-,TGTGCCTGGAATCATCCCCAGCCGGGAAGCAATCAGCCCCAGCATTTT,CAWNHPQPGSNQPQHF
TRBJ2-5,TRBV11-2,few,TRBD1,TGTGCCAGCAGGGACAGGGGAGTTGTTGCAGAGACCCAGTACTTC,CASRDRGVVAETQYF
TRBJ2-1,TRBV30,-,TRBD2,TGTGCCTGGAATCCCCTAGCGGGGTTGGGGGAGCAGTTCTTC,CAWNPLAGLGEQFF
TRBJ1-5,TRBV10-3,-,TRBD1,TGTGCCATCAGTGAGTCAGAGGGCAGGGGGCTAGGAAAGCAGCCCCAGCATTTT,CAISESEGRGLGKQPQHF
TRBJ2-1,TRBV5-1,-,TRBD2,TGCGCCAGCAGCGGACTGCTAGCGGGGGTTAACAATGAGCAGTTCTTC,CASSGLLAGVNNEQFF
TRBJ2-1,TRBV3-1/TRBV3-2,-,-,TGTGCCAGCAGCCCCGGGGTGGCAGAGCAGTTCTTC,CASSPGVAEQFF
TRBJ1-5,TRBV19,-,-,TGTGCCAGTAGTTCGACAGCCTCAAGCAATCAGCCCCAGCATTTT,CASSSTASSNQPQHF
TRBJ2-3,TRBV20-1,-,TRBD2,TGCAGTGCTAGTCCCAGTACAAGCGGGAAGGTTCAGCAGTATTTT,CSASPSTSGKVQQYF
TRBJ2-7,TRBV24-1,-,-,TGTGCCACCCCTCGAACAGTGTACTCCTACGAGCAGTACTTC,CATPRTVYSYEQYF
TRBJ1-4,TRBV7-8,-,-,TGTGCCAGCAGCGCCCGACAGTTATCTAATGAAAAACTGTTTTTT,CASSARQLSNEKLFF
TRBJ2-3,TRBV3-1/TRBV3-2,-,TRBD2,TGTGCCAGCAGCCTAGCGGGAGACTCAGATACGCAGTATTTT,CASSLAGDSDTQYF
TRBJ1-2,TRBV2,-,-,TGTGCCAGCAGTCCCAGACAGGTCCTCTATGGCTACACCTTC,CASSPRQVLYGYTF